Each of the 31 T cell receptor beta chains below was sequenced from the same sample in a study of cytomegalovirus exposure and HLA in healthy donors. Primers for the PCR totalled 60 Vbeta and 13 Jbeta. Clones were read by immunoSEQ multiplex PCR, and TCRdb kept only the in-frame ones, dropping some. Seen here are around 67,000 clones, roughly 80% observed once, and the top ten hold approximately 7%. Sequenced input: PBMCs. These receptors were taken from a woman aged 25 to 39 in good health and CMV-seropositive.

The genes are TRBV11-2 and TRBJ2-1; 12 nucleotides match TRBD2. Trimming removed 2 bases from V and 9 bases from J; junction bases left unmatched: 5. CDR3 length: 15 residues. Germline V gene data show CDR1 as SGHAT and CDR2 as FQNNGV. CDR3 DNA sequence: TGTGCCAGCAGCTTACTAGCGGGAGGGCCGGGTGAGCAGTTCTTC. Its protein product is CASSLLAGGPGEQFF.

The sample holds one count of this clone. The chain links TRBV2 to TRBJ2-7; TRBD2 is a possible D gene (6 bases). The germline V gene encodes CDR1 SNHLY and CDR2 FYNNEI. V lost 7 bases and J 2 bases, leaving 18 bases between the germline ends. The CDR3 has 15 amino acids. In DNA, the CDR3 is TGTGCCAGCAAACCCAACTCGGGGGAGACCTACGAGCAGTACTTC. This gives the protein CASKPNSGETYEQYF. The full variable domain, in which reference TRBV2 and TRBJ2-7 provide the parts outside the CDR3, is EPEVTQTPSHQVTQMGQEVILRCVPISNHLYFYWYRQILGQKVEFLVSFYNNEISEKSEIFDDQFSVERPDGSNFTLKIRSTKLEDSAMYFCASKPNSGETYEQYFGPGTRLTVT.

On this clone: A far bigger clonotype differs at one base, so this is likely a read error. CDR3 loop: CATSNSSDEQFF. The CDR3 DNA is TGTGCCACCAGCAATAGCAGCGATGAGCAGTTCTTC. The V call is TRBV15, the J call TRBJ2-3; D not resolved. Gene TRBJ2-1 matches the end of the DNA better, so the J call may be wrong. This CDR3 contains 12 residues. Per the germline V gene, CDR1 is LNHNV and CDR2 is YYDKDF (reference sequence).

The CDR3 bases are TGTGCCAGCAGTCCAACGACGGGGGGACAGGGGCGGGGGGAAAAACTGTTTTTT. This encodes CASSPTTGGQGRGEKLFF. The chain employs TRBV28 and TRBJ1-4, with 10 nucleotides matching TRBD1. V shed 5 bases, J shed 8 bases, and the junction held 17 bases outside the gene matches. The CDR3 runs 18 residues. The germline gives CDR1 MDHEN, CDR2 SYDVKM.

The chain recombines TRBV14 with TRBJ2-5, with TRBD2 as a possible D gene (5 bases). Trimming removed 1 base from V and 7 bases from J, with 13 bases in between. The germline gives CDR1 SGHDN, CDR2 FVKESK. This CDR3 has 14 residues. The CDR3 DNA follows: TGTGCCAGCAGCCAAGGGCGGGTTCTAGGGACCCAGTACTTC. Amino acids: CASSQGRVLGTQYF.

This clone has only one observation. The rearrangement joins TRBV6-5 to TRBJ2-7; 9 nucleotides align to TRBD1. The CDR3 sequence is 13 residues long. Trimming took 9 bases from V and 7 from J; bases not matched to a gene: 10. The germline gives CDR1 MNHEY, CDR2 SVGAGI. CDR3: CASSLGTGSEQYF. As DNA, the CDR3 is TGTGCCAGTTCCCTTGGGACAGGGAGTGAGCAGTACTTC.

This clone was counted between two and nine times. The genes are TRBV27 and TRBJ2-7; 14 bases fit TRBD2. CDR1 is MNHEY and CDR2 is SMNVEV in the germline V gene (reference sequence). This CDR3 region has 16 residues. The J segment lost 4 bases and the V segment lost 5 bases, leaving 7 bases of the junction unmatched. This CDR3 is CASSPSRLAGGYEQYF. The CDR3 DNA reads TGTGCCAGCAGTCCCTCCAGACTAGCGGGAGGGTACGAGCAGTACTTC.

The chain couples TRBV2 to TRBJ2-2; TRBD2 matches 14 bases. Germline CDR1 reads SNHLY; CDR2 reads FYNNEI. This CDR3 contains 16 residues. The ends lost 10 bases at V and 4 bases at J; junction bases unmatched: 8. The CDR3 DNA follows: TGTGCCACAAGACTAGCGGGAGGGACAGGCACCGGGGAGCTGTTTTTT. Translation gives CATRLAGGTGTGELFF.

This chain joins TRBV9 and TRBJ2-3, with 11 nucleotides matching TRBD2. Per germline, CDR1 SGDLS and CDR2 YYNGEE. With V trimmed by 0 bases and J by 2 bases, 5 bases remained unmatched. The CDR3 sequence is 17 residues long. CDR3 DNA: TGTGCCAGCAGCGTAGCCGGTAGCGGGAGGGCCACAGATACGCAGTATTTT. This codes for CASSVAGSGRATDTQYF.

The rearrangement uses TRBV7-8 and TRBJ2-5; no clear D. Looked up from germline, CDR1 is SGHVS and CDR2 is FQNEAQ. V was cut by 0 bases and J by 2 bases, with 4 bases left in between. The CDR3 runs 13 residues. DNA for the CDR3: TGTGCCAGCAGCTTAGCACAGCAAGAGACCCAGTACTTC. Translation gives CASSLAQQETQYF.

The chain joins TRBV2 to TRBJ2-1; 10 nucleotides match TRBD2. This CDR3 contains 22 residues. V trimming: 0 bases; J trimming: 0 bases; junction bases outside the gene matches: 17. Per the germline V gene, CDR1 is SNHLY and CDR2 is FYNNEI. The CDR3 spells CASSEAGPLTSGLSSSYNEQFF. CDR3 nucleotide sequence: TGTGCCAGCAGTGAAGCAGGGCCTCTGACTAGCGGGTTGTCTAGCTCCTACAATGAGCAGTTCTTC.

The chain carries TRBV7-9 and TRBJ2-1; tentatively, D is TRBD2 (6 bases). This CDR3 spans 13 amino acids. Trimming took off 5 bases at V and 6 bases at J, with 11 bases between the two ends. CDR1 and CDR2 from the germline V gene are SEHNR and FQNEAQ (reference sequence). CDR3 DNA: TGTGCCAGCAGCGCCGGGACTCTCAATGAGCAGTTCTTC. Translating it yields CASSAGTLNEQFF.

This clone was observed a few times. The chain employs TRBV6-5 and TRBJ2-7, with a weak D call TRBD2 (5 bases). V was cut by 6 bases and J by 2 bases, with 11 bases left in between. This CDR3 spans 13 amino acids. CDR1 and CDR2 from the germline V gene are MNHEY and SVGAGI. Here the CDR3 DNA reads TGTGCCAGCAGGCCCGGGGTAACCTACGAGCAGTACTTC. The encoded protein is CASRPGVTYEQYF.

The chain carries TRBV9 and TRBJ1-4; D is possibly TRBD1 (6 bases). V lost 0 bases and J lost 4, with 10 bases in between. Germline values: CDR1 SGDLS, CDR2 YYNGEE. The CDR3 is made up of 15 amino acids. For the CDR3, the DNA is TGTGCCAGCAGCGTAGACCCAGGGGTTAATGAAAAACTGTTTTTT. Translating gives CASSVDPGVNEKLFF.

The chain has TRBV5-6 and TRBJ2-7, with 10 nucleotides matching TRBD2. This CDR3 is built from 15 residues. V dropped 2 bases and J dropped 2; count of bases not matched to a gene: 4. CDR1 is SGHDT and CDR2 is YYEEEE in the germline V gene. CDR3 sequence reads: CASSFIAGGPYEQYF. The CDR3 region has the DNA TGTGCCAGCAGCTTTATAGCGGGAGGCCCCTACGAGCAGTACTTC.

The chain joins TRBV5-6 to TRBJ2-2, with TRBD1 as a possible D gene (6 bases). This CDR3 comprises 15 residues. The germline CDR1 and CDR2 sequences are SGHDT and YYEEEE. V lost 4 bases, J lost 5 bases, and 15 bases lay in between. The chain's CDR3 is CASSRGRGRTGELFF. The CDR3 region has the DNA TGTGCCAGCAGCCGGGGCAGGGGTAGGACCGGGGAGCTGTTTTTT. The variable domain in full, completed from reference TRBV5-6 and TRBJ2-2, reads DAGVTQSPTHLIKTRGQQVTLRCSPKSGHDTVSWYQQALGQGPQFIFQYYEEEERQRGNFPDRFSGHQFPNYSSELNVNALLLGDSALYLCASSRGRGRTGELFFGEGSRLTVL.

A single count supports this clone. The rearrangement links TRBV28 to TRBJ2-7, with a weak D call TRBD1 (6 bases). This CDR3 contains 14 residues. V lost 6 bases, J lost 3 bases, and 15 bases lay in between. Per the germline V gene, CDR1 is MDHEN and CDR2 is SYDVKM. The CDR3 bases are TGTGCCAGCAGGGAGACAGGTCCTATCTACGAGCAGTACTTC. It codes for CASRETGPIYEQYF.

The rearrangement uses TRBV14 and TRBJ2-1; D may be TRBD2 (5 bases). Trimming stripped 0 bases from V and 9 bases from J, with 12 bases between. Germline loops: CDR1 SGHDN, CDR2 FVKESK. The CDR3 loop spans 14 amino acids. The CDR3 is CASSQEVRGGEQFF. Written as DNA, the CDR3 is TGTGCCAGCAGCCAAGAGGTTCGGGGTGGTGAGCAGTTCTTC. The full variable domain, rest sourced from reference TRBV14 and TRBJ2-1, is EAGVTQFPSHSVIEKGQTVTLRCDPISGHDNLYWYRRVMGKEIKFLLHFVKESKQDESGMPNNRFLAERTGGTYSTLKVQPAELEDSGVYFCASSQEVRGGEQFFGPGTRLTVL.

A few counts support this clone. This rearrangement joins TRBV7-9 to TRBJ1-2; the match to TRBD1 covers 7 bases. CDR3 length: 15 amino acids. Germline values: CDR1 SEHNR, CDR2 FQNEAQ (reference sequence). V was clipped by 6 bases and J by 4 bases; unmatched bases: 11. In nucleotides, the CDR3 is TGTGCCAGCAGTTATACCAGGGGGAGTGTCTATGGCTACACCTTC. As protein: CASSYTRGSVYGYTF. The whole variable domain, filled in from reference TRBV7-9 and TRBJ1-2, reads DTGVSQNPRHKITKRGQNVTFRCDPISEHNRLYWYRQTLGQGPEFLTYFQNEAQLEKSRLLSDRFSAERPKGSFSTLEIQRTEQGDSAMYLCASSYTRGSVYGYTFGSGTRLTVV.

As concerns this clone: The sample holds other DNA sequences that translate to the same CDR3. This chain joins TRBV2 and TRBJ2-2; 12 nucleotides line up with TRBD2. This CDR3 spans 14 amino acids. The junction had 1 base not matched to a gene; V was cut back by 9 bases and J by 2 bases. Germline loops: CDR1 SNHLY, CDR2 FYNNEI. CDR3 in amino acids: CASGLAGNTGELFF. DNA for the CDR3: TGTGCCAGTGGACTAGCGGGAAACACCGGGGAGCTGTTTTTT.

This chain links TRBV6-5 with TRBJ1-6; the match to TRBD1 covers 7 bases. The CDR3 is 13 amino acids. J gave up 4 bases and V 8 bases, and 2 bases lay outside the gene matches. Germline CDR1 reads MNHEY; CDR2 reads SVGAGI. CDR3 coding DNA: TGTGCCAGCGGGACAGAGTATAATTCACCCCTCCACTTT. Translating it yields CASGTEYNSPLHF.

This chain joins TRBV13 and TRBJ2-5, with D perhaps matching TRBD1 (6 bases). The V gene's germline CDR1 is PRHDT and CDR2 FYEKMQ (reference sequence). The germline V and J ends were trimmed by 1 base and 1 base, with 13 bases remaining between them. The CDR3 runs 16 residues. This CDR3 reads CASSLVVTGAQETQYF. The DNA for the CDR3 is TGTGCCAGCAGCTTAGTTGTGACAGGAGCCCAAGAGACCCAGTACTTC.

The V gene is TRBV28, the J gene TRBJ2-5; TRBD2 is a possible D gene (5 bases). The DNA end is more similar to TRBJ2-7, so the J call may be wrong. This CDR3 is built from 14 residues. Germline values: CDR1 MDHEN, CDR2 SYDVKM. CDR3 DNA sequence: TGTGCCAGCAGTTATTCGGGGTCCTCCTACGAGCAGTACTTC. Translation gives CASSYSGSSYEQYF.

The chain couples TRBV28 to TRBJ1-1; a possible D gene is TRBD1 (6 bases). The germline gives CDR1 MDHEN, CDR2 SYDVKM. V dropped 5 bases and J dropped 11 bases, with 24 bases sitting between them. This CDR3 is built from 15 residues. CDR3 sequence reads: CASSLTHTDRRAAFF. The CDR3 bases are TGTGCCAGCAGTCTAACTCACACTGACAGGCGAGCGGCTTTCTTT.

The chain joins TRBV5-1 to TRBJ2-7; TRBD2 is a possible D gene (7 bases). Trimming stripped 2 bases from V and 1 base from J, with 16 bases between. In germline, CDR1 is SGHRS, CDR2 YFSETQ. The CDR3 sequence is 16 residues long. The CDR3 reads CASSFGGAGPSYEQYF. CDR3 in DNA: TGCGCCAGCAGCTTTGGGGGGGCAGGTCCTTCCTACGAGCAGTACTTC.

The chain couples TRBV27 to TRBJ2-1, with TRBD2 matching over 8 bases. The CDR3 is made up of 15 amino acids. Looked up from germline, CDR1 is MNHEY and CDR2 is SMNVEV (reference sequence). V lost 5 bases, J lost 9 bases, and 12 bases stayed unmatched. The CDR3 coding sequence is TGTGCCAGCAGTCCGTTAGCGGGATCTAACGGTGAGCAGTTCTTC. Amino acids: CASSPLAGSNGEQFF.

The chain couples TRBV27 to TRBJ1-1; a weak D match, TRBD1 (5 bases). Germline V gene lookup returns CDR1 MNHEY and CDR2 SMNVEV (reference sequence). The CDR3 is 13 residues long. Trimming cost V 6 bases and J 1 base, with 9 bases left between them. The DNA of the CDR3 is TGTGCCAGCAGCTGGACAACGAACACTGAAGCTTTCTTT. It yields the protein CASSWTTNTEAFF.

The J gene is TRBJ1-1, the V gene TRBV7-9; no clear D gene. This CDR3 comprises 15 residues. CDR1 is SEHNR and CDR2 is FQNEAQ in the germline V gene (reference sequence). Trimming pared 1 base from V and 3 bases from J, leaving 12 bases between. The CDR3 sequence is CASSLGVSGDTEAFF. The DNA for the CDR3 is TGTGCCAGCAGCTTAGGAGTATCGGGTGACACTGAAGCTTTCTTT. The full variable domain, with the rest looked up from reference TRBV7-9 and TRBJ1-1, is DTGVSQNPRHKITKRGQNVTFRCDPISEHNRLYWYRQTLGQGPEFLTYFQNEAQLEKSRLLSDRFSAERPKGSFSTLEIQRTEQGDSAMYLCASSLGVSGDTEAFFGQGTRLTVV.

The V call is TRBV29-1, the J call TRBJ1-4; unclear D gene. This CDR3 spans 13 amino acids. Germline V gives CDR1 SQVTM, CDR2 ANQGSEA. Trimming shortened V by 7 bases and J by 4 bases, and 13 bases separated the two germline ends. CDR3 residues: CSGRTRFNEKLFF. CDR3 DNA: TGCAGCGGCCGAACCCGGTTTAATGAAAAACTGTTTTTT.

This rearrangement joins TRBV20-1 to TRBJ2-7; no clear D gene. Germline CDR1 reads DFQATT; CDR2 reads SNEGSKA (reference sequence). The germline V and J ends were trimmed by 3 bases and 3 bases, with 6 bases remaining between them. The CDR3 totals 11 residues. The CDR3 DNA follows: TGCAGTGCTAGGGTCGGCTACGAGCAGTACTTC. It is translated as CSARVGYEQYF.

The rearrangement joins TRBV28 to TRBJ1-2, with 9 bases identical to TRBD1. Germline V gene data show CDR1 as MDHEN and CDR2 as SYDVKM. The CDR3 totals 14 residues. The ends lost 3 bases at V and 4 bases at J; junction bases unmatched: 3. Here the CDR3 DNA reads TGTGCCAGCAGTTTTGGGGACAGGGCCTATGGCTACACCTTC. Translation: CASSFGDRAYGYTF.